These T cell receptor beta chains were read from a single sample in a study of blood T cell repertoires in COVID-19. Sequencing was performed with immunoSEQ multiplex PCR; in TCRdb, only in-frame clones are kept and a portion is missing. The data contain about 160,000 clones, over 80% of them singletons. The sample comprised peripheral blood. These receptors were collected from a man aged 30-40 years with COVID-19, enrolled during active disease. The CDR3 runs from the conserved cysteine through the conserved F or W. A D gene is named only where the DNA matches it firmly. Clone size appears in some rows only: once, few, many, or a class for an expanded clone.

>TRBJ1-6|TRBV6-5|-|-
CASSTSRYNSPLHF
TGTGCCAGCAGTACATCAAGATATAATTCACCCCTCCACTTT
>TRBJ1-1|TRBV28|TRBD1|-
CASSSPGQTTEAFF
TGTGCCAGCAGTTCACCGGGACAGACCACTGAAGCTTTCTTT
>TRBJ2-6|TRBV19|-|-
CASTDPDIGANVLTF
TGTGCCAGTACCGATCCGGACATCGGGGCCAACGTCCTGACTTTC
>TRBJ1-4|TRBV12-5|-|-
CASGSSARSYEKLFF
TGTGCTAGTGGTTCGTCGGCTAGATCCTATGAAAAACTGTTTTTT
>TRBJ1-6|TRBV19|TRBD1|-
CASSWDSYNSPLHF
TGTGCCAGTAGTTGGGACAGCTATAATTCACCCCTCCACTTT
>TRBJ1-1|TRBV29-1|TRBD1|-
CSVGQRLNTEAFF
TGCAGCGTGGGACAGAGGTTGAACACTGAAGCTTTCTTT
>TRBJ2-4|TRBV24-1|TRBD1|-
CATSDGQGDIQYF
TGTGCCACCAGTGATGGACAGGGGGACATTCAGTACTTC
>TRBJ1-5|TRBV30|TRBD1|-
CAWSGGTGYQPQHF
TGTGCCTGGAGTGGAGGGACAGGGTATCAGCCCCAGCATTTT
>TRBJ1-1|TRBV9|TRBD1|-
CASSAPGQGNTEAFF
TGTGCCAGCAGCGCACCGGGACAGGGGAACACTGAAGCTTTCTTT
>TRBJ2-1|TRBV9|-|-
CASSVVERSSYNEQFF
TGTGCCAGCAGCGTAGTGGAGCGGAGCTCCTACAATGAGCAGTTCTTC
>TRBJ2-5|TRBV19|-|-
CASSIAPIDSIQETQYF
TGTGCCAGTAGTATAGCCCCCATAGACAGTATCCAAGAGACCCAGTACTTC
>TRBJ1-4|TRBV19|-|-
CASSKQGTGEKLFF
TGTGCCAGTAGTAAGCAGGGTACGGGTGAAAAACTGTTTTTT
>TRBJ2-5|TRBV18|TRBD1|once
CASSLPGQQETQYF
TGTGCCAGCTCACTCCCGGGACAGCAAGAGACCCAGTACTTC
>TRBJ1-1|TRBV9|TRBD1|-
CASSVRTGLNTEAFF
TGTGCCAGCAGCGTTAGGACAGGTTTGAACACTGAAGCTTTCTTT
>TRBJ1-1|TRBV6-5|-|once
CASSLMNTEAFF
TGTGCCAGCAGTCTAATGAACACTGAAGCTTTCTTT
>TRBJ2-1|TRBV18|-|-
CASSPPTGGFSYAQFF
TGTGCCAGCTCACCACCCACAGGCGGATTTTCCTACGCGCAGTTCTTC
>TRBJ2-7|TRBV7-6|-|-
CASSLGAEGYEQYF
TGTGCCAGCAGCTTAGGGGCAGAGGGCTACGAGCAGTACTTC
>TRBJ2-7|TRBV27|TRBD1|-
CASSLRQGLNEQYF
TGTGCCAGCAGTTTAAGACAGGGGCTGAACGAGCAGTACTTC
>TRBJ2-3|TRBV30|-|-
CAWREPLITYTDTQYF
TGTGCCTGGAGAGAGCCCTTAATAACCTACACAGATACGCAGTATTTT
>TRBJ2-1|TRBV30|-|-
CAWSLISSYNEQFF
TGTGCCTGGAGTCTCATTAGTTCCTACAATGAGCAGTTCTTC
>TRBJ1-2|TRBV7-2|TRBD1|-
CASSWGQGRYGYTF
TGTGCCAGCAGCTGGGGACAGGGACGCTATGGCTACACCTTC
>TRBJ2-1|TRBV20-1|TRBD1|-
CSRQGNEQFF
TGCAGTAGACAGGGGAATGAGCAGTTCTTC
>TRBJ2-5|TRBV18|TRBD2|-
CASSPRGTSGAQETQYF
TGTGCCAGCTCACCGCGCGGGACTAGCGGGGCGCAAGAGACCCAGTACTTC
>TRBJ2-1|TRBV28|TRBD2|-
CAALAGGASFAYNEQFF
TGTGCCGCCCTAGCGGGGGGCGCGTCTTTCGCCTACAATGAGCAGTTCTTC
>TRBJ2-1|TRBV5-1|TRBD1|-
CASSARDRTYNEQFF
TGCGCCAGCAGCGCCCGGGACAGGACCTACAATGAGCAGTTCTTC
>TRBJ2-3|TRBV6-5|-|-
CASSYGGGGSTDTQYF
TGTGCCAGCAGTTACGGTGGTGGGGGGAGCACAGATACGCAGTATTTT
>TRBJ2-3|TRBV24-1|-|-
CATRRGDRDTDTQYF
TGTGCCACCCGGCGGGGGGACAGAGACACAGATACGCAGTATTTT